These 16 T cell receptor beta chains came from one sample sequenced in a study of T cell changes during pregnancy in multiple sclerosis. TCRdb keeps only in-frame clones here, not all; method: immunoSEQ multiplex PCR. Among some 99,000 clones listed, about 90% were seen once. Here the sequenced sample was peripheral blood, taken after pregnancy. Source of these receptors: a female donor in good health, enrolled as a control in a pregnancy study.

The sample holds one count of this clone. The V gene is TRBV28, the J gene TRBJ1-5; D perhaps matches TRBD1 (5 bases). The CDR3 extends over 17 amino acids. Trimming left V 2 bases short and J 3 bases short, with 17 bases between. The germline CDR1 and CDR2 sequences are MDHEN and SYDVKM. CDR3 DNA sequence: TGTGCCAGCAGTTTAGATTTCATAGGGGAGGCCAATCAGCCCCAGCATTTT. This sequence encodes CASSLDFIGEANQPQHF.

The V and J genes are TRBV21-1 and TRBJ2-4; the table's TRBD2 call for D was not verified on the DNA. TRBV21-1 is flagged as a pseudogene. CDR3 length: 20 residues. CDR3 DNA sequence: TGTGCCAGCAGCAAAATGGGACTAGCAAGATATTTATTTACCAAAAACATTCAGTACTTC. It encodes CASSKMGLARYLFTKNIQYF.

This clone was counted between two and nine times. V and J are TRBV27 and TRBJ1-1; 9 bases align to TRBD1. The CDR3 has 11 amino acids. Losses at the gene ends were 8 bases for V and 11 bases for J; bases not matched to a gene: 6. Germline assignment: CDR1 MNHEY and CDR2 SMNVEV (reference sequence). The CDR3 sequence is CASGQGIWAFF. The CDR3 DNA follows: TGTGCCAGCGGACAGGGGATCTGGGCTTTCTTT.

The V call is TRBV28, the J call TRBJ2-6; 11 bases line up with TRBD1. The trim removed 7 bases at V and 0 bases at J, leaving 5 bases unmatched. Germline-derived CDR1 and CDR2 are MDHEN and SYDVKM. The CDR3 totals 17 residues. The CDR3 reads CASNRGQGVSGANVLTF. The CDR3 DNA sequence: TGTGCCAGCAACCGGGGACAGGGGGTCTCTGGGGCCAACGTCCTGACTTTC.

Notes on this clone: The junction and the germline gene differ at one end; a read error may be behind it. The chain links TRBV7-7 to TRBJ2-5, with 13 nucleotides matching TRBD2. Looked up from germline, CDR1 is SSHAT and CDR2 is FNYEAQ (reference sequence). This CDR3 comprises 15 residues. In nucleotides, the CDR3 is TGTGCTAGCAGCATGGGGACTAGCGGGGCGGGGACCCAGTACTTC. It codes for CASSMGTSGAGTQYF.

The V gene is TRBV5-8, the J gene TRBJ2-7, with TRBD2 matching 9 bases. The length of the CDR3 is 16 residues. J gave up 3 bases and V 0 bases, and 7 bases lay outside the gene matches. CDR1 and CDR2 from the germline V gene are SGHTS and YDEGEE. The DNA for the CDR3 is TGTGCCAGCAGCTTGGTGGGGCTAGCGGGGAACTACGAGCAGTACTTC. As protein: CASSLVGLAGNYEQYF. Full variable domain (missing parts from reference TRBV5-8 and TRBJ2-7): EAGVTQSPTHLIKTRGQQATLRCSPISGHTSVYWYQQALGLGLQFLLWYDEGEERNRGNFPPRFSGRQFPNYSSELNVNALELEDSALYLCASSLVGLAGNYEQYFGPGTRLTVT.

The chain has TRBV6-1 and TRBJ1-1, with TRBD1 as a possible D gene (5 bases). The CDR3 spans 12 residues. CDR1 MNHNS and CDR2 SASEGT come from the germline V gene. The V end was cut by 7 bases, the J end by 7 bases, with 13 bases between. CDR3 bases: TGTGCCAGCAAGGCGGGGACGGGTGAAGCTTTCTTT. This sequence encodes CASKAGTGEAFF.

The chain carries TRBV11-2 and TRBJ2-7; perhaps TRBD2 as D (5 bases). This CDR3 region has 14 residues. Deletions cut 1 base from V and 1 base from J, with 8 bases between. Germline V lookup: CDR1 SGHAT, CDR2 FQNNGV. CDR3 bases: TGTGCCAGCAGCTTAGGGGAGTTTTCCTACGAGCAGTACTTC. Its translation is CASSLGEFSYEQYF.

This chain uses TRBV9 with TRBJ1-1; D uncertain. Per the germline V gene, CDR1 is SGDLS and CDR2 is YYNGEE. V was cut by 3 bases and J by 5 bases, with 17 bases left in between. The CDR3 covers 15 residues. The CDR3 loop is CASSALGSGGTEAFF. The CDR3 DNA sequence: TGTGCCAGCAGCGCCCTGGGCTCGGGAGGGACTGAAGCTTTCTTT.

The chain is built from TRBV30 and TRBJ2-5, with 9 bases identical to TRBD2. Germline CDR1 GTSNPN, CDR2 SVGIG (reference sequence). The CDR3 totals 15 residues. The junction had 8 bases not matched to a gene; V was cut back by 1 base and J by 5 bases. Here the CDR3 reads CAWSGGGAAGETQYF. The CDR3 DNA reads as TGTGCCTGGAGTGGCGGGGGGGCCGCGGGTGAGACCCAGTACTTC.

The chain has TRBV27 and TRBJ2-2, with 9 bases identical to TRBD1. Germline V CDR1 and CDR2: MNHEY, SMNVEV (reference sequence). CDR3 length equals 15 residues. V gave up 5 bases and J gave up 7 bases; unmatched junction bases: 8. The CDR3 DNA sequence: TGTGCCAGCAGTCTCCGGGACAGGGCTAACGGGGAGCTGTTTTTT. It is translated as CASSLRDRANGELFF.

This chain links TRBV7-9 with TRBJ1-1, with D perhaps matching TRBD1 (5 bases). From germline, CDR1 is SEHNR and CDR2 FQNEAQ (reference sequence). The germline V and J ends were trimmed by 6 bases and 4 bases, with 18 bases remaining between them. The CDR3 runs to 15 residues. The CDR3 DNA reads TGTGCCAGCAGATCCCCCGGGGGGGTGGTCACTGAAGCTTTCTTT. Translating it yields CASRSPGGVVTEAFF.

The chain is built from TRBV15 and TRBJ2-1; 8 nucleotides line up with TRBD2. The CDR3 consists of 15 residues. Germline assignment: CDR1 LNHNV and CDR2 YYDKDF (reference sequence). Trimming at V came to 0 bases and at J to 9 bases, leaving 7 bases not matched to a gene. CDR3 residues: CATSRDYAGTSEQFF. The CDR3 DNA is TGTGCCACCAGCAGAGATTACGCAGGGACTAGTGAGCAGTTCTTC. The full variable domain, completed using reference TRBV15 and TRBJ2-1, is DAMVIQNPRYQVTQFGKPVTLSCSQTLNHNVMYWYQQKSSQAPKLLFHYYDKDFNNEADTPDNFQSRRPNTSFCFLDIRSPGLGDTAMYLCATSRDYAGTSEQFFGPGTRLTVL.

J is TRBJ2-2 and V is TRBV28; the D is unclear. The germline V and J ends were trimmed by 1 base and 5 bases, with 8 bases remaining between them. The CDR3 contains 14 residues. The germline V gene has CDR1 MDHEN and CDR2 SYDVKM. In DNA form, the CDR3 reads TGTGCCAGCAGTTTATTTGACTTGACCGGGGAGCTGTTTTTT. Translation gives CASSLFDLTGELFF.

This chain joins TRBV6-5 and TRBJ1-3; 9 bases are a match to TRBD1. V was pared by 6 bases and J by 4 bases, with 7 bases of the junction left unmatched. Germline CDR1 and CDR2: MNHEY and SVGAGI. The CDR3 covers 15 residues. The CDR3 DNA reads TGTGCCAGCAGGACCTCCGGGACAGGGGGAAACACCATATATTTT. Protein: CASRTSGTGGNTIYF.

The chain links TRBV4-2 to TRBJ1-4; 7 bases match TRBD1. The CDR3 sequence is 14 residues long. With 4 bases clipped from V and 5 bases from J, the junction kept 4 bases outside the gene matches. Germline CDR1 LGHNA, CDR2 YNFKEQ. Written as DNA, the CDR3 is TGTGCCAGCAGCCCTGGACAGGAGAATGAAAAACTGTTTTTT. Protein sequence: CASSPGQENEKLFF.